This T cell receptor beta chain came from a study of blood T cells in healthy people across ages. A second PCR of about 7 to 12 cycles used a sample-barcoded 5' primer and a J-beta primer mix. TCRdb independently ran MiXCR on the 5' RACE reads; one entry per CDR3 protein. Of around 650,000 distinct CDR3 sequences listed, about 32% were seen once; the top ten hold 15% to 17%. V trimming: 4 bases; J trimming: 8 bases; junction bases outside the gene matches: 8. CDR3 length: 15 amino acids. Germline CDR1 SGHTA, CDR2 FQGNSA. This clonotype was counted between two and nine times. The source is an elderly woman in good health. Material for sequencing was blood. The V gene is TRBV7-2, the J gene TRBJ2-3; 11 nucleotides agree with TRBD2. CDR3 DNA: TGTGCCAGCAGCTATGGTAGCGGGGGGGCCGGTACGCAGTATTTT. Encoded protein: CASSYGSGGAGTQYF.